The rows below give T cell receptor beta chains drawn from one sample of a study of blood T cell repertoires in COVID-19. Clones were sequenced by immunoSEQ multiplex PCR, and TCRdb holds only the in-frame ones, with some missing. The top ten clones hold 0.6% of a sample with 400,000 or so clones, less than 95% of them seen once. The source material was PBMCs or T cells enriched from blood (not recorded which). These receptors originate from a man younger than 35 who had recovered from COVID-19. CDR3s include the opening cysteine and the closing phenylalanine or tryptophan.

TRBV15	TRBJ1-2	CATSRDGGTGEGYTF
TRBV27	TRBJ1-2	CASRIRTGYGYTF
TRBV27	TRBJ2-7	CASSFLAGRSSYEQYF
TRBV19	TRBJ2-1	CASSIAEGPGPDEQFF
TRBV11-3	TRBJ1-3	CASSQRGGNTIYF
TRBV19	TRBJ1-1	CASSIPAPLRAFF
TRBV9	TRBJ2-1	CASSVTGDLYNEQFF
TRBV6-6	TRBJ1-5	CASRDGGVVGNQPQHF
TRBV28	TRBJ2-7	CASREGSSYEQYF
TRBV6-5	TRBJ1-2	CASSYQTGPPSSGYTF
TRBV5-4	TRBJ1-2	CASSLESSNYGYTF
TRBV30	TRBJ1-1	CAWGGDTEAFF
TRBV5-1	TRBJ2-1	CASSSLAGHNEQFF
TRBV16	TRBJ1-2	CASSQSTGWAGYTF
TRBV6-5	TRBJ1-6	CASSRGREMGSPLHF
TRBV15	TRBJ1-1	CATSRDHGAPSEAFF
TRBV3-1/TRBV3-2	TRBJ1-1	CASSQVLRTPFF
TRBV27	TRBJ1-1	CASSLTQGTEAFF
TRBV19	TRBJ2-7	CASSNGRGLYEQYF
TRBV18	TRBJ1-1	CASSGQGKNTEAFF
TRBV4-1	TRBJ1-1	CASSYFPGTANTEAFF
TRBV7-9	TRBJ1-1	CASSERTGRSTEAFF
TRBV7-2	TRBJ1-1	CASSPPMGGTEAFF
TRBV18	TRBJ1-1	CASSARSRDTEAFF
TRBV30	TRBJ2-1	CAWSQSAGENPFVNEQFF
TRBV2	TRBJ1-2	CASSERRRSMLSYTF
TRBV20-1	TRBJ2-7	CSASRDHEQYF
TRBV5-8	TRBJ1-4	CASSLQGTKYEKLFF
TRBV28	TRBJ1-5	CASSLTGVSNQPQHF
TRBV2	TRBJ1-1	CASREGRMNTEAFF
TRBV14	TRBJ2-7	CASSPGLAGAAEQYF
TRBV27	TRBJ2-7	CASSHGHAYEQYF
TRBV5-1	TRBJ2-1	CASTMTSGSSYNEQFF
TRBV19	TRBJ1-1	CATRSRHFKGRGLVTEAFF
TRBV10-1	TRBJ2-7	CASSDQEQFYEQYF
TRBV4-1	TRBJ1-2	CASSQPTGGGYTF
TRBV6-5	TRBJ1-1	CASSYQEGYTEAFF
TRBV27	TRBJ1-2	CASSPRDRIRLDYGYTF
TRBV5-1	TRBJ2-5	CASSSTSEQETQYF
TRBV5-1	TRBJ2-1	CASNFGDRDYNEQFF
TRBV6-5	TRBJ1-6	CGVGQGSSPLHF
TRBV5-1	TRBJ2-1	CASSAMLAEAGNEQFF
TRBV7-9	TRBJ2-7	CASSSRQSWDEQYF
TRBV2	TRBJ1-1	CASSPVPGEAFF
TRBV25-1	TRBJ2-5	CASSAGTQYF
TRBV12-2	TRBJ2-3	CASRLPTGMGADTQYF
TRBV20-1	TRBJ1-2	CSGPGGYGYTF
TRBV18	TRBJ2-1	CASSLNSGLADYNEQFF
TRBV4-1	TRBJ1-5	CASSQGDGRRLNQPQHF
TRBV5-5	TRBJ2-5	CASSSQETQYF
TRBV19	TRBJ1-5	CASATGSGQPQHF
TRBV15	TRBJ2-3	CAIDPGASTDTQYF
TRBV2	TRBJ2-1	CASRGTGTIMGEQFF
TRBV28	TRBJ2-3	CASSPSEATDTQYF
TRBV19	TRBJ1-5	CASSHGEGVSQPQHF
TRBV3-1/TRBV3-2	TRBJ2-5	CASSLWRDQETQYF
TRBV5-1	TRBJ1-5	CASSFRVCHRKVTVHQPQHF
TRBV6-5	TRBJ1-3	CASKNDRSSGNTIYF
TRBV27	TRBJ2-1	CASSRAVAGFYNEQFF
TRBV23-1	TRBJ2-2	CASSHLGLAWRGAVF